The sequence of this T cell receptor (beta chain) was determined in a study of blood T cell repertoires in COVID-19. Study information: In each case, the material was cDNA or gDNA derived from T cells, B-cell-depleted T cells, or PBMCs.

This clone was detected ten times or more. With 3 bases removed from V and 7 bases from J, the gap between germline ends came to 19 bases. This CDR3 has 16 residues. Germline V gene data show CDR1 as LNHDA and CDR2 as SQIVND (reference sequence). Using immunoSEQ multiplex PCR, the repertoire was profiled, and TCRdb retains in-frame clones only, with some absent. This sample has about 210,000 clones, with about 91% found just once. The sequence came from a man aged 25 to 45 with acute or convalescent COVID-19. The source material was peripheral blood. The rearrangement links TRBV19 to TRBJ1-5; D is ambiguous. For the CDR3, the DNA is TGTGCCAGTAGTATTTTAGGTGCCTGGGGAGGACAGCCCCAGCATTTT. Its translation: CASSILGAWGGQPQHF.